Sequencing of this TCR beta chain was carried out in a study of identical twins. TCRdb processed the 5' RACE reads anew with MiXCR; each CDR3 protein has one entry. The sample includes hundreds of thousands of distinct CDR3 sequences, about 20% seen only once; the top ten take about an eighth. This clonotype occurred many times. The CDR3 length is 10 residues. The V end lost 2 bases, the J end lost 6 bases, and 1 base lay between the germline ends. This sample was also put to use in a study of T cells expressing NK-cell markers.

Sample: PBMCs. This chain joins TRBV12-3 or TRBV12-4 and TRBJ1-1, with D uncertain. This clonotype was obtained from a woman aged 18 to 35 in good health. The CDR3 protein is CASSLSEAFF. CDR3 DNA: TGTGCCAGCAGTTTATCTGAAGCTTTCTTT.